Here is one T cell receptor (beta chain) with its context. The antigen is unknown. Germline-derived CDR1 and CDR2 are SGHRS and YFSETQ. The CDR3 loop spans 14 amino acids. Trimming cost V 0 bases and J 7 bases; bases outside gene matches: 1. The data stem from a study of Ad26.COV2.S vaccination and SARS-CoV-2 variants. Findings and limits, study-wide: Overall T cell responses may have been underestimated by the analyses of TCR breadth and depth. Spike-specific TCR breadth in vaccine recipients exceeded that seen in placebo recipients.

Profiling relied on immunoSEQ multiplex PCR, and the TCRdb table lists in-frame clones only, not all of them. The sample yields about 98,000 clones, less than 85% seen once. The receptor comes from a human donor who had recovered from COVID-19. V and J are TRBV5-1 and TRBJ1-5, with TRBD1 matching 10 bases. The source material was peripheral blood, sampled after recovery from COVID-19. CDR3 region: CASSLGTGGQPQHF. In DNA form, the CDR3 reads TGCGCCAGCAGCTTGGGGACAGGGGGGCAGCCCCAGCATTTT.